The 10 T cell receptor beta chains below were found in one sample sequenced in a study of blood T cell repertoires in COVID-19. Clones were read by immunoSEQ multiplex PCR, and TCRdb kept only the in-frame ones, dropping some. The data contain about 230,000 clones, 80% to 90% of them singletons. Material for sequencing was PBMCs or T cells enriched from blood (not recorded which). Receptors originate from a woman in her 30s who had been exposed to COVID-19.

This rearrangement joins TRBV5-1 to TRBJ1-1; TRBD1 matches 7 bases. CDR1 and CDR2 (germline): SGHRS, YFSETQ. Trimming at V came to 3 bases and at J to 5 bases, leaving 7 bases not matched to a gene. The CDR3 contains 14 residues. The chain's CDR3 is CASSWPTGQTEAFF. CDR3 DNA: TGCGCCAGCAGCTGGCCGACAGGGCAGACTGAAGCTTTCTTT.

The chain has TRBV5-1 and TRBJ2-7, with 12 positions matching TRBD2. CDR3 length: 17 amino acids. V gave up 4 bases and J gave up 5 bases; unmatched junction bases: 13. The germline gives CDR1 SGHRS, CDR2 YFSETQ. CDR3 DNA sequence: TGCGCCAGCAGCCCACGTGTGACTAGCGGGAGTCCCCACGAGCAGTACTTC. Its protein product is CASSPRVTSGSPHEQYF.

The chain recombines TRBV5-5 with TRBJ1-4, with D tentatively TRBD1 (6 bases). This CDR3 comprises 15 residues. The germline V and J ends were trimmed by 5 bases and 7 bases, with 18 bases remaining between them. Germline lookup yields CDR1 SGHKS and CDR2 YYEKEE (reference sequence). The CDR3 nucleotides read TGTGCCAGCAGTCCCCGAGGGGGTACTGGTGAAAAACTGTTTTTT. It specifies CASSPRGGTGEKLFF.

The chain combines TRBV2 with TRBJ1-4; D gene uncertain. The CDR3 totals 15 residues. Trimming took off 6 bases at V and 0 bases at J, with 11 bases between the two ends. Germline V CDR1 and CDR2: SNHLY, FYNNEI. In nucleotides, the CDR3 is TGTGCCAGCAGGGGCAGATTTGCAACTAATGAAAAACTGTTTTTT. Amino acid sequence: CASRGRFATNEKLFF.

The rearrangement links TRBV7-3 to TRBJ2-5; the match to TRBD2 covers 9 bases. Per the germline V gene, CDR1 is SGHTA and CDR2 is FQGTGA. V lost 5 bases, J lost 4 bases, and 8 bases stayed unmatched. The CDR3 spans 15 residues. In DNA form, the CDR3 reads TGTGCCAGCAGCCCCCGGGGACTAGCTGGAGAGACCCAGTACTTC. As protein: CASSPRGLAGETQYF.

V and J are TRBV25-1 and TRBJ2-2; 11 bases match TRBD1. This CDR3 has 16 residues. Per germline, CDR1 MGHDK and CDR2 SYGVNS. After removal of 3 bases from V and 2 bases from J, the junction contained 2 bases not matched to a gene. In nucleotides, the CDR3 is TGTGCCAGCAGTGATAGGACAGGGGGCAACACCGGGGAGCTGTTTTTT. Protein: CASSDRTGGNTGELFF. The full variable domain, completed using reference TRBV25-1 and TRBJ2-2, is EADIYQTPRYLVIGTGKKITLECSQTMGHDKMYWYQQDPGMELHLIHYSYGVNSTEKGDLSSESTVSRIRTEHFPLTLESARPSHTSQYLCASSDRTGGNTGELFFGEGSRLTVL.

J is TRBJ2-5 and V is TRBV19; 8 bases map to TRBD1. Germline V gene lookup returns CDR1 LNHDA and CDR2 SQIVND (reference sequence). The CDR3 loop spans 14 amino acids. Trimming took 8 bases from V and 4 from J; bases not matched to a gene: 9. CDR3 loop: CASSPTDRGETQYF. The CDR3 DNA reads TGTGCCAGTTCCCCCACCGACAGGGGAGAGACCCAGTACTTC.

The chain carries TRBV9 and TRBJ1-2; D not resolved. Germline-derived CDR1 and CDR2 are SGDLS and YYNGEE. This CDR3 contains 14 residues. The V gene lost 0 bases and the J gene lost 7 bases, with 13 bases spanning the gap. CDR3 loop: CASSVEGGLSGYTF. The DNA for the CDR3 is TGTGCCAGCAGCGTAGAGGGCGGGTTGAGTGGCTACACCTTC.

The chain couples TRBV28 to TRBJ1-1, with 7 bases identical to TRBD1. The length of the CDR3 is 16 residues. J gave up 4 bases and V 6 bases, and 14 bases lay outside the gene matches. Germline-derived CDR1 and CDR2 are MDHEN and SYDVKM. Written as DNA, the CDR3 is TGTGCCAGCAGCCACCCGGGGGCAGGGGGAGCCACTGAAGCTTTCTTT. Its translation: CASSHPGAGGATEAFF.

The chain uses TRBV19 and TRBJ1-1; 9 bases map to TRBD1. In germline, CDR1 is LNHDA, CDR2 SQIVND (reference sequence). The CDR3 covers 17 residues. V was clipped by 5 bases and J by 3 bases; unmatched bases: 13. CDR3 in amino acids: CASSLSGTGNWYTEAFF. The CDR3 DNA reads TGTGCCAGTAGTTTATCCGGGACAGGGAACTGGTACACTGAAGCTTTCTTT.